This TCR beta chain was observed in a study of T cells after yellow fever vaccination. Study-level points and caveats: Contamination by abundant bulk-population clonotypes could be present in FACS-sorted repertoires. CD4 and CD8 compartments shared a small share of clonotypes, likely from convergent recombination.

Germline values: CDR1 WSHSY, CDR2 SAAADI. This CDR3 is 13 amino acids long. V was shortened by 2 bases and J by 5 bases, with 9 bases between the two germline ends. Points on this clonotype: Its antigen remains unknown.

Making TCR cDNA involved 5'RACE template switching, which added UMIs and a universal primer site. In TCRdb, the 5' RACE reads were re-called with MiXCR into one record per CDR3 protein. The data contain some 220,000 distinct CDR3 sequences, about 3% of them seen just once; the ten biggest clones take up approximately 3.5%. Sequencing was performed on CD4+ T cells sorted from PBMCs, taken 10 days after the yellow fever booster vaccination. The origin of this receptor is a man between 18 and 29 years old who received the YFV17D yellow fever vaccine. The rearrangement uses TRBV10-2 and TRBJ1-2; no definite D call. This CDR3 is CASSEAAHYGYTF. In nucleotides, the CDR3 is TGCGCCAGCAGTGAGGCAGCCCATTATGGCTACACCTTC.